The clone carrying this T cell receptor (beta chain) was detected once. Antigen unknown. CDR1 LGHNT and CDR2 FRNRAP come from the germline V gene. This CDR3 is 18 amino acids long. This sample was included in a study of blood T cells in healthy people across ages. Whole-study results and caveats: The CMV status of each donor remained undetermined, and this could have confounded shifts in expanded clonotypes. Samples with more naive T cells showed higher observed beta diversity.

A J-beta primer mix and a sample-barcoded 5' primer were used in a second PCR of roughly 7 to 12 cycles. Each cDNA molecule was tagged by a template-switch adaptor with 12 random nucleotides. One entry per CDR3 protein results from TCRdb running MiXCR on the 5' RACE reads. The sample has some 1.5 million distinct CDR3 sequences; roughly 43% are singletons. What was sequenced was blood. The genes are TRBV12-5 and TRBJ2-1, with D possibly called TRBD1 or TRBD2 (5 bases each). The J call could be wrong; TRBJ2-7 is a better fit for the DNA end. This TCR derives from a young woman in good health. This CDR3 is CASGYPGGGETSYNEQYF. The CDR3 nucleotides are TGTGCTAGTGGTTACCCTGGGGGTGGGGAGACCTCCTACAATGAGCAGTACTTC.